What follows are 22 T cell receptor beta chains derived from one specimen sequenced in a study of CD8+CD57+ T cells in acquired aplastic anemia. The template for TCR beta VDJ and CDR3 sequence profiling was genomic DNA. TCRdb reanalysed the reads using MiXCR and keeps one entry per CDR3 protein. This sample has about 75,000 distinct CDR3 sequences, with roughly 70% found just once. The patients chosen for sequencing had shown expansion of CD8+CD57+ cells (detected by flow cytometry). Sequencing input: sorted CD4+, CD8+, or CD8+CD57+ T cells (not recorded which) from PBMCs. The receptors stem from a human donor with aplastic anemia.

The chain uses TRBV29-1 and TRBJ2-3; 9 bases fit TRBD2. There are 13 residues in the CDR3. V gave up 8 bases and J gave up 3 bases; unmatched junction bases: 6. Germline-derived CDR1 and CDR2 are SQVTM and ANQGSEA. For the CDR3, the DNA is TGCAGCATCCGGCGGGGGGGAACAGATACGCAGTATTTT. Translation: CSIRRGGTDTQYF.

The chain employs TRBV24-1 and TRBJ2-1; TRBD1 aligns across 8 bases. V was clipped by 7 bases and J by 4 bases; unmatched bases: 2. Germline V gives CDR1 KGHDR, CDR2 SFDVKD. The CDR3 covers 13 residues. Here the CDR3 DNA reads TGTGCCACCAGCCGACAGGGGTACAATGAGCAGTTCTTC. Translated, it gives CATSRQGYNEQFF.

CDR3 sequence reads: CASSGGGSSYEQYF. The CDR3, as DNA: TGTGCCAGCAGCGGCGGGGGGAGCTCCTACGAGCAGTACTTC. The rearrangement joins TRBV7-2 to TRBJ2-7; 8 positions agree with TRBD2. Germline V gene sequence: CDR1 SGHTA, CDR2 FQGNSA. After removal of 5 bases from V and 0 bases from J, the junction contained 3 bases not matched to a gene. The CDR3 spans 14 residues.

This chain uses TRBV20-1 with TRBJ2-7; D is tentatively TRBD1 or TRBD2 (5 bases each). The CDR3 contains 14 residues. Trimming removed 5 bases from V and 5 bases from J, with 19 bases in between. The germline CDR1 and CDR2 sequences are DFQATT and SNEGSKA (reference sequence). The CDR3 DNA sequence: TGCAGTGCTCTCCGGGAAGGGGAGCGACACGAGCAGTACTTC. It is translated as CSALREGERHEQYF.

This chain connects TRBV19 to TRBJ1-2, with D maybe TRBD1 (5 bases). The CDR3 contains 13 residues. From germline, CDR1 is LNHDA and CDR2 SQIVND (reference sequence). The V and J ends lost 7 bases and 6 bases respectively, with 15 bases between them. This CDR3 reads CASTPGAGDGYTF. The CDR3 coding sequence is TGTGCCAGTACCCCCGGGGCGGGAGATGGCTACACCTTC.

This rearrangement joins TRBV10-3 to TRBJ2-5; 13 nucleotides match TRBD2. In germline, CDR1 is ENHRY, CDR2 SYGVKD. V lost 6 bases to trimming and J lost 2 bases; unmatched junction nucleotides: 3. The CDR3 contains 15 residues. The CDR3: CAIRGTSGEQETQYF. CDR3 DNA sequence: TGTGCCATCAGGGGGACTAGCGGGGAACAAGAGACCCAGTACTTC.

This clonotype occurred a few times. The V and J genes are TRBV6-5 and TRBJ2-3; weak D call: TRBD2 (5 bases). Germline V gene sequence: CDR1 MNHEY, CDR2 SVGAGI. This CDR3 is 12 amino acids long. The CDR3 loop is CSSRGATDTQYF. CDR3 DNA sequence: TGTTCCTCCCGGGGTGCGACAGATACGCAGTATTTT.

The J gene is TRBJ1-2, the V gene TRBV29-1; 7 nucleotides agree with TRBD1. Germline V lookup: CDR1 SQVTM, CDR2 ANQGSEA. This CDR3 is 15 amino acids long. V lost 0 bases and J lost 3; bases outside the gene matches: 7. CDR3 DNA: TGCAGCGTTGAAGAGCAGGGGGGGGGCTACTATGGCTACACCTTC. As protein: CSVEEQGGGYYGYTF.

This clonotype has a single count. The chain employs TRBV7-3 and TRBJ1-2; TRBD1 aligns across 7 bases. CDR3 length: 13 residues. Germline CDR1 and CDR2: SGHTA and FQGTGA. The J segment lost 5 bases and the V segment lost 5 bases, leaving 5 bases of the junction unmatched. The CDR3 bases are TGTGCCAGCAGCGCGGGACAGAATTATGGCTACACCTTC. This translates into CASSAGQNYGYTF.

V gene TRBV9 combines with J gene TRBJ1-6; no clear D. The CDR3 has 15 amino acids. V shed 0 bases and J shed 5 bases, with 9 bases lying between them. Germline CDR1 is SGDLS and CDR2 is YYNGEE. The CDR3 nucleotides read TGTGCCAGCAGCGTAGGAAACAGCCATAATTCACCCCTCCACTTT. Translated, it gives CASSVGNSHNSPLHF.

This chain joins TRBV20-1 and TRBJ1-6; 9 bases fit TRBD1. Germline trimming cut 3 bases from V and 9 bases from J; bases unmatched to any gene: 9. CDR1 and CDR2 from the germline V gene are DFQATT and SNEGSKA (reference sequence). The CDR3 extends over 15 amino acids. CDR3 DNA: TGCAGTGCTAGGGGACAGGGCAATGAGGCTTCACCCCTCCACTTT. Its protein product is CSARGQGNEASPLHF.

This sequence joins TRBV25-1 and TRBJ2-2, with TRBD2 as a possible D gene (6 bases). The CDR3 has 17 residues. CDR1 is MGHDK, CDR2 SYGVNS, per germline. Trimming pared 2 bases from V and 2 bases from J, leaving 15 bases between. The CDR3 nucleotides are TGTGCCAGCAGTGAACTGGAGGGCGGCAAAAACACCGGGGAGCTGTTTTTT. It specifies CASSELEGGKNTGELFF.

The rearrangement uses TRBV9 and TRBJ2-7; D remains unclear. The CDR3 length is 14 residues. Trimming took off 0 bases at V and 2 bases at J, with 9 bases between the two ends. Germline V gene lookup returns CDR1 SGDLS and CDR2 YYNGEE. In DNA form, the CDR3 reads TGTGCCAGCAGCGTAGGAGCAGGAACCTACGAGCAGTACTTC. It codes for CASSVGAGTYEQYF.

The V call is TRBV29-1, the J call TRBJ2-7, with unresolved D. This CDR3 is 13 amino acids long. CDR1 SQVTM and CDR2 ANQGSEA come from the germline V gene. The V end was cut by 4 bases, the J end by 3 bases, with 13 bases between. The CDR3, as DNA: TGCAGCGTTGCCGAGTCGATAATCTACGAGCAGTACTTC. Its protein is CSVAESIIYEQYF.

The chain employs TRBV24-1 and TRBJ2-3; 7 nucleotides agree with TRBD2. Germline CDR1 KGHDR, CDR2 SFDVKD. V lost 3 bases and J lost 0; bases outside the gene matches: 5. The CDR3 covers 16 residues. The CDR3 DNA sequence: TGTGCCACCAGTGATCGCGGACTAGATAGCACAGATACGCAGTATTTT. It codes for CATSDRGLDSTDTQYF.

This clonotype was seen a single time. The V and J genes are TRBV2 and TRBJ1-2; D not certain. CDR3 size: 13 residues. V shed 5 bases and J shed 8 bases, with 15 bases lying between them. The germline V gene has CDR1 SNHLY and CDR2 FYNNEI. Written as DNA, the CDR3 is TGTGCCAGCAGTCTTGTACATGGGAGCGGCTACACCTTC. Translation: CASSLVHGSGYTF.

On this clonotype: One end of the junction varies from germline; a read error may be responsible. The rearrangement uses TRBV15 and TRBJ2-1; 14 bases agree with TRBD2. Germline V lookup: CDR1 LNHNV, CDR2 YYDKDF (reference sequence). The CDR3 runs 17 residues. CDR3 DNA: TGTGCCGCCAGCAGCAGGACTAGCGGGGGGTCCTACAATGAGCAGTTCTTC. Its protein product is CAASSRTSGGSYNEQFF.

J is TRBJ2-7 and V is TRBV19; the D call may be TRBD1 or TRBD2 (5 bases each). This CDR3 is 12 amino acids long. V was pared by 6 bases and J by 2 bases, with 8 bases between. Germline CDR1 LNHDA, CDR2 SQIVND (reference sequence). The CDR3 region has the DNA TGTGCCAGTAGGGGGGACCCCTACGAGCAGTACTTC. It specifies CASRGDPYEQYF.

The CDR3 loop is CASSFGGTSGDQETQYF. CDR3 coding DNA: TGTGCCAGCAGTTTTGGTGGGACTAGCGGGGACCAAGAGACCCAGTACTTC. This chain uses TRBV27 with TRBJ2-5; TRBD2 matches 13 bases. Germline values: CDR1 MNHEY, CDR2 SMNVEV (reference sequence). The CDR3 length is 17 residues. V lost 3 bases to trimming and J lost 0 bases; unmatched junction nucleotides: 4.

This clonotype was detected a few times. This chain links TRBV2 with TRBJ1-2; the D gene is possibly TRBD1 (5 bases). Germline assignment: CDR1 SNHLY and CDR2 FYNNEI. The CDR3 length is 14 residues. The ends were cut back, 0 bases at V and 6 bases at J, with 11 bases in the middle. As DNA, the CDR3 is TGTGCCAGCAGTGAAGCGCAAAGGGGAGATGGCTACACCTTC. Encoded protein: CASSEAQRGDGYTF.

The CDR3 coding sequence is TGTGCCATCAGTGAGTCATCGGCGGGAGAGACCCAGTACTTC. Encoded protein: CAISESSAGETQYF. The chain joins TRBV10-3 to TRBJ2-5; a possible D gene is TRBD2 (5 bases). The CDR3 extends over 14 amino acids. The V gene lost 0 bases and the J gene lost 4 bases, with 9 bases spanning the gap. Per germline, CDR1 ENHRY and CDR2 SYGVKD.

The chain recombines TRBV20-1 with TRBJ2-7; tentative D call: TRBD2 (7 bases). The CDR3 runs 15 residues. Germline V gene sequence: CDR1 DFQATT, CDR2 SNEGSKA (reference sequence). Trimming pared 3 bases from V and 5 bases from J, leaving 20 bases between. This chain's CDR3 is CSARGAGVRGNEQYF. CDR3 coding DNA: TGCAGTGCTAGGGGGGCGGGAGTGAGGGGAAACGAGCAGTACTTC.